This T cell receptor beta chain is from a study of T-cell reconstitution after alpha-beta-depleted transplantation in children. Study outcomes and limitations: High day-60 TCRbeta diversity in some patients came from surviving recipient T cells and thymic progenitors. At one year after transplant, newly produced T cells mostly accounted for T-cell counts and diversity. The origin of alpha-beta T cells about two months after transplant was reportedly several hundred expanded graft clones.

Turning to this clonotype: Antigen: not known.

Researchers prepared the TCRbeta library using unique molecular identifiers, the study reports. TCRdb fed the PCR reads into MiXCR, producing one record per CDR3 protein. The sample has fewer than 750,000 distinct CDR3 sequences, 20% to 30% seen once. The sequencing used PBMCs, collected before TCRalphabeta/CD19-depleted stem cell transplant. This receptor was taken from a boy less than two years old with Wiskott-Aldrich syndrome, due to receive a stem cell transplant.

CDR3 DNA sequence: TGCAGTGCTACGTTAGGATATAGCAATCAGCCCCAGCATTTT. Its translation is CSATLGYSNQPQHF. The chain links TRBV20-1 to TRBJ1-5, with D uncertain. V lost 4 bases and J 0 bases, leaving 10 bases between the germline ends. CDR1 is DFQATT and CDR2 is SNEGSKA in the germline V gene (reference sequence). The CDR3 runs 14 residues.